Following are 20 T cell receptor beta chains from one sample sequenced in a study of identifying expanded T cells in peripheral blood. Sequenced by immunoSEQ multiplex PCR; TCRdb stores in-frame clones only, minus some. The data show some 77,000 clones, 85% to 90% seen once. What was sequenced was blood. The receptors shown here come from a person between 18 and 75 years old in good health.

The table lists this clone with a count of one. This chain links TRBV7-6 with TRBJ2-3; D unclear. Deletions cut 4 bases from V and 5 bases from J, with 10 bases between. The V gene's germline CDR1 is SGHVS and CDR2 FNYEAQ. The CDR3 consists of 13 residues. In DNA, the CDR3 is TGTGCCAGCAGCTCCGCCCGTCGAGATACGCAGTATTTT. Protein: CASSSARRDTQYF. The full variable domain, with the rest looked up from reference TRBV7-6 and TRBJ2-3, is GAGVSQSPRYKVTKRGQDVALRCDPISGHVSLYWYRQALGQGPEFLTYFNYEAQQDKSGLPNDRFSAERPEGSISTLTIQRTEQRDSAMYRCASSSARRDTQYFGPGTRLTVL.

This clone was recorded only once. The gene calls are TRBV19 and TRBJ1-2, with 9 bases matching TRBD1. J gave up 3 bases and V 7 bases, and 3 bases lay outside the gene matches. CDR3 length: 13 residues. In germline, CDR1 is LNHDA, CDR2 SQIVND (reference sequence). The CDR3 sequence: CASKHRGHYGYTF. The CDR3 DNA follows: TGTGCCAGTAAACACAGGGGGCACTATGGCTACACCTTC.

This clone has just one count. The gene calls are TRBV7-2 and TRBJ1-6; TRBD1 matches at 8 bases. Germline V lookup: CDR1 SGHTA, CDR2 FQGNSA. CDR3 size: 15 residues. V was pared by 5 bases and J by 5 bases, with 5 bases of the junction left unmatched. The chain's CDR3 is CASSPQGGNNSPLHF. The CDR3 nucleotides are TGTGCCAGCAGCCCACAGGGGGGGAATAATTCACCCCTCCACTTT. The full variable domain, in which reference TRBV7-2 and TRBJ1-6 provide the parts outside the CDR3, is GAGVSQSPSNKVTEKGKDVELRCDPISGHTALYWYRQSLGQGLEFLIYFQGNSAPDKSGLPSDRFSAERTGGSVSTLTIQRTQQEDSAVYLCASSPQGGNNSPLHFGNGTRLTVT.

The chain uses TRBV4-1 and TRBJ2-5, with 10 bases aligning to TRBD2. The CDR3 consists of 15 residues. V was pared by 4 bases and J by 3 bases, with 5 bases of the junction left unmatched. Germline CDR1 MGHRA, CDR2 YSYEKL. CDR3 sequence (DNA): TGCGCCAGCAGCCGAGGTAGCGGGGGGAAAGAGACCCAGTACTTC. It specifies CASSRGSGGKETQYF.

The chain links TRBV4-1 to TRBJ2-7; D is unclear. Trimming left V 0 bases short and J 2 bases short, with 5 bases between. The CDR3 spans 13 residues. Germline values: CDR1 MGHRA, CDR2 YSYEKL. CDR3 in amino acids: CASSQEVTYEQYF. The DNA of the CDR3 is TGCGCCAGCAGCCAAGAGGTTACCTACGAGCAGTACTTC.

The chain combines TRBV9 with TRBJ2-5, with D perhaps TRBD1 (5 bases). V was cut by 0 bases and J by 1 base, with 22 bases left in between. Germline assignment: CDR1 SGDLS and CDR2 YYNGEE. The CDR3 is 19 amino acids. The CDR3 reads CASSVGSGPVGDSQETQYF. The CDR3 DNA follows: TGTGCCAGCAGCGTAGGATCAGGGCCTGTTGGGGATTCCCAAGAGACCCAGTACTTC. The full variable domain, rest sourced from reference TRBV9 and TRBJ2-5, is DSGVTQTPKHLITATGQRVTLRCSPRSGDLSVYWYQQSLDQGLQFLIQYYNGEERAKGNILERFSAQQFPDLHSELNLSSLELGDSALYFCASSVGSGPVGDSQETQYFGPGTRLLVL.

The J gene is TRBJ1-6, the V gene TRBV19; possible D gene TRBD1, 5 bases. This CDR3 comprises 13 residues. Germline V gene data show CDR1 as LNHDA and CDR2 as SQIVND (reference sequence). Trimming shortened V by 8 bases and J by 5 bases, and 10 bases separated the two germline ends. CDR3 coding DNA: TGTGCCAGTGGTTGGGGGAATAATTCACCCCTCCACTTT. Translating it yields CASGWGNNSPLHF. Filled out from reference TRBV19 and TRBJ1-6, the complete variable domain reads DGGITQSPKYLFRKEGQNVTLSCEQNLNHDAMYWYRQDPGQGLRLIYYSQIVNDFQKGDIAEGYSVSREKKESFPLTVTSAQKNPTAFYLCASGWGNNSPLHFGNGTRLTVT.

This sequence joins TRBV7-9 and TRBJ1-1, with TRBD1 identical over 9 bases. V lost 5 bases to trimming and J lost 6 bases; unmatched junction nucleotides: 10. The CDR3 is 15 residues long. Germline loops: CDR1 SEHNR, CDR2 FQNEAQ (reference sequence). The CDR3 nucleotides read TGTGCCAGCAGCCCAGCCGGGACAGGGTTTTCTGAAGCTTTCTTT. It codes for CASSPAGTGFSEAFF.

This clone was picked up a small number of times. The J gene is TRBJ2-5, the V gene TRBV10-3; maybe TRBD2 (7 bases). This CDR3 is 14 amino acids long. The germline V gene encodes CDR1 ENHRY and CDR2 SYGVKD. Deletions cut 6 bases from V and 5 bases from J, with 16 bases between. The CDR3 DNA follows: TGTGCCATCAGCACGCGGGGGCCGGGGGAGACCCAGTACTTC. Its protein product is CAISTRGPGETQYF.

The V call is TRBV6-5, the J call TRBJ1-1; D may be TRBD1 (5 bases). CDR3 length: 14 residues. Germline V gene sequence: CDR1 MNHEY, CDR2 SVGAGI. Trimming removed 6 bases at V and 7 bases at J, with 18 bases between. The CDR3 protein is CASSPQLGRNEAFF. The CDR3 nucleotides are TGTGCCAGCAGCCCACAACTGGGACGGAATGAAGCTTTCTTT.

The gene calls are TRBV4-3 and TRBJ1-2; possibly TRBD1 for D (5 bases). Trimming removed 0 bases at V and 5 bases at J, with 13 bases between. From germline, CDR1 is LGHNA and CDR2 YSLEER. The CDR3 has 15 amino acids. CDR3 nucleotides: TGCGCCAGCAGCCAAGAGCCCCAGGGTGGGTATGGCTACACCTTC. Amino acids: CASSQEPQGGYGYTF.

V and J are TRBV7-9 and TRBJ1-4; D gene unclear. CDR3 length: 13 residues. The V end lost 5 bases, the J end lost 8 bases, and 12 bases lay between the germline ends. CDR1 and CDR2 (germline): SEHNR, FQNEAQ (reference sequence). CDR3 amino acids: CASSPGREEKLFF. In DNA form, the CDR3 reads TGTGCCAGCAGCCCCGGACGGGAAGAAAAACTGTTTTTT.

This chain links TRBV6-5 with TRBJ1-5, with D perhaps matching TRBD1 (5 bases). The V gene lost 6 bases and the J gene lost 6 bases, with 18 bases spanning the gap. The CDR3 spans 15 residues. Per germline, CDR1 MNHEY and CDR2 SVGAGI. CDR3 DNA sequence: TGTGCCAGCAGCCCCCAAGTCGCAGGGCGTCAGCCCCAGCATTTT. Residues: CASSPQVAGRQPQHF.

The genes are TRBV14 and TRBJ2-5, with D hard to call. The V gene's germline CDR1 is SGHDN and CDR2 FVKESK. The ends were cut back, 0 bases at V and 4 bases at J, with 15 bases in the middle. The CDR3 runs to 16 residues. In DNA, the CDR3 is TGTGCCAGCAGCCAAGATATAATGGTAGGGCGAGAGACCCAGTACTTC. This encodes CASSQDIMVGRETQYF.

The chain recombines TRBV5-4 with TRBJ2-2, with 10 bases identical to TRBD1. Looked up from germline, CDR1 is SGHNT and CDR2 is YYREEE (reference sequence). The junction had 10 bases not matched to a gene; V was cut back by 5 bases and J by 3 bases. The CDR3 is 17 amino acids. CDR3 DNA: TGTGCCAGCAGTTTAAGACAGGGGGCATCCGACACCGGGGAGCTGTTTTTT. Encoded protein: CASSLRQGASDTGELFF.

This chain links TRBV29-1 with TRBJ1-1; D perhaps matches TRBD1 (6 bases). The V and J ends lost 6 bases and 5 bases respectively, with 16 bases between them. This CDR3 region has 13 residues. Germline CDR1 is SQVTM and CDR2 is ANQGSEA. The CDR3 region is CSVIRGGRTEAFF. As DNA, the CDR3 is TGCAGCGTCATCCGAGGGGGGAGAACTGAAGCTTTCTTT.

V is TRBV11-2 and J is TRBJ2-7; TRBD1 agrees at 7 bases. The CDR3 runs to 18 residues. After removal of 5 bases from V and 2 bases from J, the junction contained 18 bases not matched to a gene. Germline V gene data show CDR1 as SGHAT and CDR2 as FQNNGV. The DNA of the CDR3 is TGTGCCAGCAGCCCGAGACAGGGAATCATCGCCTCCGCCTACGAGCAGTACTTC. Translation: CASSPRQGIIASAYEQYF.

The V and J genes are TRBV30 and TRBJ2-6, with D possibly TRBD2 on 5 matching bases. Trimming removed 2 bases from V and 3 bases from J, with 8 bases in between. CDR3 size: 14 residues. Per germline, CDR1 GTSNPN and CDR2 SVGIG (reference sequence). The CDR3 sequence is CAWSIGGGANVLTF. CDR3 in DNA: TGTGCCTGGAGTATAGGAGGTGGGGCCAACGTCCTGACTTTC. The full variable domain, in which reference TRBV30 and TRBJ2-6 provide the parts outside the CDR3, is SQTIHQWPATLVQPVGSPLSLECTVEGTSNPNLYWYRQAAGRGLQLLFYSVGIGQISSEVPQNLSASRPQDRQFILSSKKLLLSDSGFYLCAWSIGGGANVLTFGAGSRLTVL.

The rearrangement links TRBV9 to TRBJ2-7; TRBD2 matches 8 bases. The CDR3 runs to 15 residues. Germline V gene sequence: CDR1 SGDLS, CDR2 YYNGEE. V shed 4 bases and J 6 bases; nucleotides not matched to a gene: 12. In DNA form, the CDR3 reads TGTGCCAGCAGCCCACCCAGGAGCGGGGGCGGCGAGCAGTACTTC. Residues: CASSPPRSGGGEQYF. Full variable domain (rest looked up from reference TRBV9 and TRBJ2-7): DSGVTQTPKHLITATGQRVTLRCSPRSGDLSVYWYQQSLDQGLQFLIQYYNGEERAKGNILERFSAQQFPDLHSELNLSSLELGDSALYFCASSPPRSGGGEQYFGPGTRLTVT.

This sequence joins TRBV19 and TRBJ1-1; 7 positions match TRBD1. The CDR3 runs 14 residues. Germline V gene lookup returns CDR1 LNHDA and CDR2 SQIVND (reference sequence). The CDR3 coding sequence is TGTGGTACTATTCGGACAGGATCGAACACTGAAGCTTTCTTT. Protein sequence: CGTIRTGSNTEAFF.